The 18 T cell receptor beta chains presented below share a single source sample, sequenced in a study of metastatic and nonmetastatic thyroid tumors. TCRdb re-called the PCR reads via MiXCR. The data hold roughly 35,000 clones, with roughly a sixth observed a single time. No patient had received any treatment before thyroid surgery. The sequenced sample consisted of blood. Receptors were obtained from a female donor with papillary thyroid cancer or a benign thyroid nodule (not recorded which). Some clones in this sample may be carry-over from other donors' samples.

This clone occurred many times. The chain combines TRBV20-1 with TRBJ2-7; 11 bases match TRBD2. Germline CDR1 and CDR2: DFQATT and SNEGSKA (reference sequence). This CDR3 is 13 amino acids long. J lost 2 bases, V lost 5 bases, and 2 bases had no gene match. CDR3 nucleotides: TGCAGTGCTGGGACTAGCGGAGCCTACGAGCAGTACTTC. Its protein product is CSAGTSGAYEQYF.

This clone occurred many times. This chain connects TRBV10-2 to TRBJ1-4; no definite D call. Trimming took 0 bases from V and 5 from J, leaving 19 bases between them. CDR3 size: 18 residues. CDR1 is WSHSY and CDR2 is SAAADI in the germline V gene. The CDR3 reads CASSESDIKRTGNEKLFF. The CDR3 DNA reads as TGCGCCAGCAGTGAGTCAGACATTAAACGGACGGGGAATGAAAAACTGTTTTTT.

The chain is built from TRBV27 and TRBJ2-2, with D possibly TRBD2 on 5 matching bases. Germline CDR1 and CDR2: MNHEY and SMNVEV (reference sequence). This CDR3 is built from 11 residues. V gave up 2 bases and J gave up 14 bases, with 9 bases separating them. In nucleotides, the CDR3 is TGTGCCAGCAGTTTAAGCGGTGATCTGTTTTTT. Amino acid sequence: CASSLSGDLFF.

Sample share makes this clone medium-sized. The genes are TRBV6-1 and TRBJ2-3; TRBD2 might be the D (5 bases). Germline CDR1 reads MNHNS; CDR2 reads SASEGT. The CDR3 sequence is 12 residues long. Trimming stripped 3 bases from V and 4 bases from J, with 5 bases between. The CDR3 is CASSDSADTQYF. The CDR3 DNA is TGTGCCAGCAGTGATAGCGCAGATACGCAGTATTTT.

This clone was seen ten or more times. The V and J genes are TRBV7-9 and TRBJ2-5; no reliable D call. In germline, CDR1 is SEHNR, CDR2 FQNEAQ (reference sequence). V shed 2 bases and J shed 4 bases, with 8 bases lying between them. The CDR3 totals 13 residues. The CDR3 region is CASSLNQAETQYF. The CDR3 DNA is TGTGCCAGCAGCTTAAATCAGGCAGAGACCCAGTACTTC.

This clone was observed at least ten times. The V and J genes are TRBV12-3 or TRBV12-4 and TRBJ1-2; 7 bases agree with TRBD1. With V trimmed by 7 bases and J by 4 bases, 9 bases remained unmatched. There are 14 residues in the CDR3. The CDR3 is CASTEGWDSYGYTF. The CDR3 nucleotides are TGTGCCAGCACCGAAGGCTGGGACAGCTATGGCTACACCTTC.

This clone was recorded many times. The chain is built from TRBV11-3 and TRBJ1-3, with a tentative D call TRBD1 (6 bases). The CDR3 sequence is 16 residues long. Germline CDR1 and CDR2: SGHNT and YENEEA. V was cut by 1 base and J by 3 bases, with 13 bases left in between. In nucleotides, the CDR3 is TGTGCCAGCAGCTTAGTGGGGGGGGCAGTTGGAAACACCATATATTTT. It specifies CASSLVGGAVGNTIYF.

This clone rates as medium-sized. CDR3 sequence: CSAPPGLEGYNEQFF. CDR3 in DNA: TGCAGTGCTCCTCCGGGACTAGAGGGCTACAATGAGCAGTTCTTC. The chain recombines TRBV20-1 with TRBJ2-1; 8 bases line up with TRBD2. V was clipped by 5 bases and J by 3 bases; unmatched bases: 9. The germline V gene has CDR1 DFQATT and CDR2 SNEGSKA (reference sequence). The CDR3 has 15 amino acids.

In this sample, this clone turned up a few times. The genes are TRBV6-1 and TRBJ2-2; D ambiguous. The CDR3 totals 13 residues. Trimming removed 2 bases at V and 5 bases at J, with 6 bases between. Germline assignment: CDR1 MNHNS and CDR2 SASEGT. The CDR3 here is CASSEQHTGELFF. CDR3 coding DNA: TGTGCCAGCAGTGAACAGCATACCGGGGAGCTGTTTTTT.

The chain joins TRBV4-2 to TRBJ1-4; 9 bases are shared with TRBD1. Germline V CDR1 and CDR2: LGHNA, YNFKEQ. The CDR3 totals 14 residues. Trimming took 4 bases from V and 6 from J; bases not matched to a gene: 3. The CDR3 spells CASSPGQGDEKLFF. The CDR3 bases are TGTGCCAGCAGCCCGGGACAGGGTGATGAAAAACTGTTTTTT.

This clone was counted at least ten times. The genes are TRBV11-2 and TRBJ2-5; D is ambiguous. Per the germline V gene, CDR1 is SGHAT and CDR2 is FQNNGV. Trimming took off 0 bases at V and 5 bases at J, with 7 bases between the two ends. The CDR3 covers 13 residues. The CDR3 DNA reads as TGTGCCAGCAGCTTAGATTGGCGGGAGACCCAGTACTTC. Its translation is CASSLDWRETQYF. Using reference TRBV11-2 and TRBJ2-5 for the parts outside the CDR3, the full variable domain is EAGVAQSPRYKIIEKRQSVAFWCNPISGHATLYWYQQILGQGPKLLIQFQNNGVVDDSQLPKDRFSAERLKGVDSTLKIQPAKLEDSAVYLCASSLDWRETQYFGPGTRLLVL.

This clone was seen a few times. A much larger clone is a single base away; this may be a read error. This CDR3 is missing its conserved last phenylalanine or tryptophan, likely due to a read error. J is TRBJ2-7 and V is TRBV15; D may be TRBD1 (5 bases). The V gene's germline CDR1 is LNHNV and CDR2 YYDKDF (reference sequence). V lost 1 base and J 5 bases, leaving 18 bases between the germline ends. The CDR3 is 16 residues long. DNA of the CDR3: TGTGCCACCAGCAGAGGCAGGGTCAAGTCCGTCGACGAGCAGTACTCC. Translation gives CATSRGRVKSVDEQYS.

The V gene is TRBV2, the J gene TRBJ2-1, with 7 bases aligning to TRBD1. The germline V gene has CDR1 SNHLY and CDR2 FYNNEI. The CDR3 has 15 amino acids. V lost 5 bases and J lost 4; bases outside the gene matches: 8. The CDR3 coding sequence is TGTGCCAGCAGTAGAGACAGGGCCCCGTACAATGAGCAGTTCTTC. Translating gives CASSRDRAPYNEQFF.

This clone showed up many times. This chain uses TRBV29-1 with TRBJ2-5; D uncertain. The V end lost 4 bases, the J end lost 4 bases, and 10 bases lay between the germline ends. Germline lookup yields CDR1 SQVTM and CDR2 ANQGSEA. The CDR3 has 12 residues. The CDR3 reads CSVVWSPETQYF. The CDR3 DNA sequence: TGCAGCGTTGTCTGGAGCCCAGAGACCCAGTACTTC.

The sample holds a few counts of this clone. This chain links TRBV28 with TRBJ2-7; 7 bases line up with TRBD1. J was trimmed by 4 bases and V by 9 bases; bases with no gene match: 6. Per the germline V gene, CDR1 is MDHEN and CDR2 is SYDVKM. The CDR3 is made up of 12 amino acids. CDR3 in DNA: TGTGCCAGTGGACAGGTCCGATACGAGCAGTACTTC. Encoded protein: CASGQVRYEQYF.

With respect to this clone: A read error is possible here, since a much larger clone lies one base away. This chain links TRBV14 with TRBJ2-1, with D unclear. This CDR3 has 13 amino acids. The germline CDR1 and CDR2 sequences are SGHDN and FVKESK. Here the CDR3 DNA reads TGTGCCAGCAGCCAGGACCCCCGAGATGAGCATTTCTTC. Its protein product is CASSQDPRDEHFF.

At least ten counts were recorded for this clone. The genes are TRBV6-1 and TRBJ1-1, with D perhaps matching TRBD1 (6 bases). The CDR3 loop spans 13 amino acids. Germline-derived CDR1 and CDR2 are MNHNS and SASEGT. The germline V and J ends were trimmed by 8 bases and 1 base, with 11 bases remaining between them. Here the CDR3 reads CASAGQPNTEAFF. CDR3 sequence (DNA): TGTGCCAGCGCTGGACAGCCGAACACTGAAGCTTTCTTT.

At least ten counts were recorded for this clone. The chain recombines TRBV6-2 or TRBV6-3 with TRBJ1-2, with a possible D match to TRBD1 (5 bases). The CDR3 sequence is 16 residues long. Trimming took off 4 bases at V and 1 base at J, with 16 bases between the two ends. Germline-derived CDR1 and CDR2 are MNHEY and SVGEGT. CDR3 DNA: TGTGCCAGCAGTTCCCCCCAGGGCCTCCTTAACTATGGCTACACCTTC. It is translated as CASSSPQGLLNYGYTF.